The present TCR beta chain was sequenced within a study of PD-L1 blockade in urothelial cancer. Study context: Investigators checked blood 3 weeks (second dose) and 6 weeks after treatment start. Among blood samples, the median T cell count was approximately 150,000. Broader study findings: Sub-median blood TCR clonality before treatment predicted longer survival.

Germline V gene data show CDR1 as MNHNS and CDR2 as SASEGT. The ends were cut back, 8 bases at V and 13 bases at J, with 18 bases in the middle. The CDR3 is made up of 13 amino acids. In the case of this clone: Its cognate antigen is unknown.

The time point: pretreatment peripheral blood. TCR analog templates of synthetic origin were spiked into each PCR. Measured with immunoSEQ multiplex PCR; TCRdb has only the in-frame clones, and not every one. The sample shows under 95,000 clones, 85% to 90% of them seen only once. The origin of this receptor is a man in his sixties with urothelial cancer. The chain joins TRBV6-1 to TRBJ1-6; D is undetermined. The material was PBMCs, obtained around atezolizumab (anti-PD-L1) treatment. In DNA, the CDR3 is TGTGCCAGCGGTGGCACCGCGTCCGTCCCCCTCCACTTT. Translated: CASGGTASVPLHF.